The entry that follows covers one TCR beta chain sequence. Assay used: immunoSEQ multiplex PCR; TCRdb lists only in-frame clones, some missing. The data hold 80,000 to 95,000 clones, with 85% observed a single time. Time point here: after dendritic cell vaccination, including at tumor progression/relapse. Patients had residual fresh-frozen tumor tissue and more than two years of survival data. None of the glioblastoma patients had an isocitrate dehydrogenase mutation. The entry originates in a study of glioma-infiltrating T cells after dendritic cell vaccination. On the study more broadly: The vaccine used monocyte-derived dendritic cells pulsed overnight with autologous tumor lysate.

Germline CDR1 reads SGHRS; CDR2 reads YFSETQ. The ends were cut back, 1 base at V and 2 bases at J, with 6 bases in the middle. This CDR3 is 13 amino acids long. The clonotype comes from a human donor with glioblastoma. The input for sequencing was blood, taken after dendritic cell vaccination. V is TRBV5-1 and J is TRBJ1-1; D might be TRBD1 (5 bases). Written as DNA, the CDR3 is TGCGCCAGCAGCTTGCAGGGTAACACTGAAGCTTTCTTT. Its translation: CASSLQGNTEAFF.